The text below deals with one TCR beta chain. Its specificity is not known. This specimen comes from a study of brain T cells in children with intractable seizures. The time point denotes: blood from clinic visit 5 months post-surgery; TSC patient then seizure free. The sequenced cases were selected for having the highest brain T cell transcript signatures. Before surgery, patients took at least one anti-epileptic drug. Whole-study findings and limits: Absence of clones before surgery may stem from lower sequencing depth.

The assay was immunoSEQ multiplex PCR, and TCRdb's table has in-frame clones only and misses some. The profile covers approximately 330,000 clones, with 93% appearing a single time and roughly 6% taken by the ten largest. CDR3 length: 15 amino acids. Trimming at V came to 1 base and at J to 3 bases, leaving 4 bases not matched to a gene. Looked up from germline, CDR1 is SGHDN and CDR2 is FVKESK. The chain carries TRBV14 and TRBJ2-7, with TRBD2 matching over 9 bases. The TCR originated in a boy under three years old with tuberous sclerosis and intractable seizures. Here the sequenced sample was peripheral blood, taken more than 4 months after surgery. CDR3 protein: CASSQVGSGSYEQYF. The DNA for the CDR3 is TGTGCCAGCAGCCAAGTCGGTAGCGGGAGCTACGAGCAGTACTTC.